This T cell receptor (beta chain) was sequenced for a study of blood T cell repertoires in COVID-19 (dated by TCRdb to 2018 to 2021). For context, the study as a whole: Samples from collaborators originated in the United States, Italy and Spain and spanned both the acute and convalescent phases of COVID-19. Samples came from the ongoing ImmuneRACE study (first 160 participants) plus 1,254 subjects from 6 global collaborators. The repertoires were made available in a free public database intended to serve as a resource for research on the immune response to SARS-CoV-2. The material from the prospective study consisted of cDNA or gDNA derived from T cells, B-cell-depleted T cells, or PBMCs. The dataset comprised deeply sampled blood TCRbeta repertoires from subjects exposed to, actively infected with, or recovered from COVID-19. Nearly every sample came with metadata listing a de-identified subject ID, COVID-19 status, age in years and sex. Where available, HLA class I and class II types were obtained from metadata supplied by the sample provider rather than from assay-based typing. Broad study findings and their caveats: The amount of clinical and demographic metadata varied by source and participant and was provided uncurated.

Whole blood was collected in K2EDTA tubes by collaborating institutions according to the institutions' own protocols. Collaborator samples were shipped for TCRbeta analysis as frozen whole blood, isolated PBMCs, or DNA extracted from either sample type. Spanning cysteine to phenylalanine, the CDR3 consists of 16 amino acids. Solely the CDR3 DNA is kept, with 48 bases framed from the first base. Sequences SGHDN (CDR1) and FVKESK (CDR2) are obtained from the germline V gene. V trim: 4 bases; J trim: 5 bases; unmatched bases: 10. About this clone itself: Its antigen is not yet known. Per-base qualities were not stored, and no clone one base away is much larger.

The immunoSEQ Assay, a bias-controlled multiplex PCR, was used to amplify TCRbeta CDR3 regions from genomic DNA. As for how the authors treated the data: Nucleated cell counts per sample were estimated from amplification of reference gene primers within the assay. To quantify the absolute abundance of each unique TCRbeta CDR3 rearrangement, sequence reads were collapsed and filtered. For each sample, productive Simpson clonality was calculated as the square root of Simpson's diversity index across productive rearrangements. TCRdb mirrors the immuneACCESS table, restricted to in-frame sequences. Some clones are absent from its copies; in checked studies, under half trace to an unresolved V gene, and the reason for the others is unknown. D and trimming were read from the DNA, whereas the V and J calls and clone size are those reported in that table. The sample table lists some 70,000 clones, approximately 79% of them with a count of one. The leading ten clones occupy approximately 10% of the sample.

Rearrangement joined TRBV14 to TRBJ2-7, with 11 junctional bases fitting TRBD1. The specimen was peripheral blood. The clonotype originates from a woman in her fifties or sixties with acute or convalescent COVID-19. The encoded CDR3 is CASSLLPGQGDNEQYF. DNA sequence: TGTGCCAGCAGCCTATTACCGGGACAGGGGGACAACGAGCAGTACTTC.